Below are 18 T cell receptor beta chains sequenced from a single sample in a study of blood T cell repertoires in COVID-19. The protocol was immunoSEQ multiplex PCR, while the TCRdb copy is restricted to in-frame clones and leaves out a portion. This sample yields about 390,000 clones, of which about 87% are seen a single time; 2.3% belongs to the top ten. Sequencing was done on a sample of peripheral blood. All receptors come from an older woman with COVID-19, enrolled during active disease.

The chain is built from TRBV5-1 and TRBJ2-1, with 9 bases identical to TRBD1. The CDR3 has 16 amino acids. With 5 bases clipped from V and 8 bases from J, the junction kept 14 bases outside the gene matches. Germline CDR1 is SGHRS and CDR2 is YFSETQ. DNA of the CDR3: TGCGCCAGCAGAGGCGGGGCGGGACAGGGTGACGATGAGCAGTTCTTC. As protein: CASRGGAGQGDDEQFF. The complete variable domain, with remaining parts taken from reference TRBV5-1 and TRBJ2-1, reads KAGVTQTPRYLIKTRGQQVTLSCSPISGHRSVSWYQQTPGQGLQFLFEYFSETQRNKGNFPGRFSGRQFSNSRSEMNVSTLELGDSALYLCASRGGAGQGDDEQFFGPGTRLTVL.

The chain uses TRBV28 and TRBJ1-5, with a weak D call TRBD1 (6 bases). Trimming removed 2 bases at V and 5 bases at J, with 13 bases between. The CDR3 extends over 15 amino acids. The germline V gene encodes CDR1 MDHEN and CDR2 SYDVKM. CDR3 in DNA: TGTGCCAGCAGTTTAATCCAGCCAGGGGATCAGCCCCAGCATTTT. It encodes CASSLIQPGDQPQHF.

The CDR3 spells CASNPGGNTEAFF. The CDR3 region has the DNA TGCGCCAGCAACCCCGGGGGGAACACTGAAGCTTTCTTT. The chain couples TRBV5-1 to TRBJ1-1; a possible D gene is TRBD1 (5 bases). CDR1 is SGHRS, CDR2 YFSETQ, per germline. This CDR3 contains 13 residues. V shed 6 bases and J shed 1 base, with 10 bases lying between them.

The V call is TRBV25-1, the J call TRBJ1-6; D unclear. Germline V gene lookup returns CDR1 MGHDK and CDR2 SYGVNS. The CDR3 spans 17 residues. V lost 3 bases to trimming and J lost 0 bases, with 12 bases between them. The CDR3 loop reads CASSESGRNSYNSPLHF. CDR3 DNA: TGTGCCAGCAGTGAGTCTGGCAGGAACTCCTATAATTCACCCCTCCACTTT.

V is TRBV4-2 and J is TRBJ2-7, with D maybe TRBD2 (6 bases). Trimming pared 3 bases from V and 3 bases from J, leaving 18 bases between. The germline V gene has CDR1 LGHNA and CDR2 YNFKEQ. The CDR3 runs to 16 residues. The CDR3 nucleotides read TGTGCCAGCAGCCAGCGAGCGGCTAGCGAAAACTACGAGCAGTACTTC. Its translation: CASSQRAASENYEQYF.

The chain employs TRBV6-5 and TRBJ2-7; maybe TRBD2 (5 bases). Trimming took 2 bases from V and 6 from J, leaving 11 bases between them. Germline lookup yields CDR1 MNHEY and CDR2 SVGAGI. CDR3 size: 13 residues. The CDR3 DNA reads TGTGCCAGCAGTTACGGGAGAAGCCTCGAGCAGTACTTC. Translated: CASSYGRSLEQYF.

This chain uses TRBV9 with TRBJ2-2, with 9 bases fitting TRBD2. Germline lookup yields CDR1 SGDLS and CDR2 YYNGEE. The CDR3 extends over 14 amino acids. Losses at the gene ends were 5 bases for V and 7 bases for J; bases not matched to a gene: 6. The CDR3 coding sequence is TGTGCCAGCAGAGGGACTAGCCATAGCGGGGAGCTGTTTTTT. It yields the protein CASRGTSHSGELFF.

The chain uses TRBV30 and TRBJ1-1, with a tentative D call TRBD1 (6 bases). Germline V gives CDR1 GTSNPN, CDR2 SVGIG (reference sequence). Trimming stripped 2 bases from V and 4 bases from J, with 20 bases between. CDR3 length equals 16 residues. The DNA of the CDR3 is TGTGCCTGGAGTATTATGCGGACAGCGTGGGGCACTGAAGCTTTCTTT. The encoded protein is CAWSIMRTAWGTEAFF.

This chain joins TRBV19 and TRBJ1-2; 8 nucleotides align to TRBD1. V shed 2 bases and J 4 bases; nucleotides not matched to a gene: 3. The CDR3 runs to 14 residues. CDR1 is LNHDA and CDR2 is SQIVND in the germline V gene (reference sequence). CDR3 nucleotides: TGTGCCAGTAGTATACAGGGGGCCGGCTATGGCTACACCTTC. It is translated as CASSIQGAGYGYTF.

The rearrangement joins TRBV7-8 to TRBJ2-2; 10 bases line up with TRBD2. Germline assignment: CDR1 SGHVS and CDR2 FQNEAQ. V trimming: 2 bases; J trimming: 1 base; junction bases outside the gene matches: 1. The CDR3 is 16 residues long. The CDR3 protein is CASSLSGGVNTGELFF. CDR3 nucleotide sequence: TGTGCCAGCAGCTTAAGCGGGGGGGTGAACACCGGGGAGCTGTTTTTT.

The chain has TRBV7-8 and TRBJ1-1; D not certain. CDR3 length equals 14 residues. Trimming shortened V by 5 bases and J by 4 bases, and 14 bases separated the two germline ends. Germline-derived CDR1 and CDR2 are SGHVS and FQNEAQ. The CDR3 DNA reads TGTGCCAGCAGCCTCGGCTCGGGGTTCACTGAAGCTTTCTTT. It is translated as CASSLGSGFTEAFF.

The V and J genes are TRBV4-1 and TRBJ2-7; 10 bases are shared with TRBD1. Trimming cost V 5 bases and J 5 bases; bases outside gene matches: 12. Germline V CDR1 and CDR2: MGHRA, YSYEKL. The CDR3 sequence is 16 residues long. The CDR3, as DNA: TGCGCCAGCAGCGTTCGAACCCCGGGACAGGGGAACGAGCAGTACTTC. Translated: CASSVRTPGQGNEQYF.

The chain couples TRBV18 to TRBJ1-5; D is uncertain. Trimming shortened V by 4 bases and J by 5 bases, and 9 bases separated the two germline ends. CDR3 length: 13 residues. Germline values: CDR1 KGHSH, CDR2 LQKENI. In nucleotides, the CDR3 is TGTGCCAGCTCACTGCGTCCCGATCAGCCCCAGCATTTT. The encoded protein is CASSLRPDQPQHF. Looking up the rest from reference TRBV18 and TRBJ1-5 gives the full variable domain: NAGVMQNPRHLVRRRGQEARLRCSPMKGHSHVYWYRQLPEEGLKFMVYLQKENIIDESGMPKERFSAEFPKEGPSILRIQQVVRGDSAAYFCASSLRPDQPQHFGDGTRLSIL.

The V call is TRBV6-5, the J call TRBJ2-7; 7 positions agree with TRBD1. Trimming removed 6 bases from V and 5 bases from J; junction bases left unmatched: 7. The CDR3 is 13 residues long. Germline V gene data show CDR1 as MNHEY and CDR2 as SVGAGI. CDR3 sequence (DNA): TGTGCCAGCAGGAGACAGGGTTGGCACGAGCAGTACTTC. Translation gives CASRRQGWHEQYF.

V and J are TRBV2 and TRBJ1-1, with D unclear. Deletions cut 2 bases from V and 2 bases from J, with 12 bases between. This CDR3 comprises 15 residues. Germline V gene sequence: CDR1 SNHLY, CDR2 FYNNEI. Written as DNA, the CDR3 is TGTGCCAGCAGTGAACAATTGGCGGGCAACACTGAAGCTTTCTTT. This codes for CASSEQLAGNTEAFF.

The J gene is TRBJ2-7, the V gene TRBV4-1; 8 bases fit TRBD1. With 4 bases clipped from V and 0 bases from J, the junction kept 8 bases outside the gene matches. The CDR3 is made up of 16 amino acids. CDR1 is MGHRA, CDR2 YSYEKL, per germline. In DNA, the CDR3 is TGCGCCAGCAGCCGACCGGGACAGGCTAGCTCCTACGAGCAGTACTTC. It is translated as CASSRPGQASSYEQYF.

V is TRBV7-2 and J is TRBJ2-1; TRBD1 matches at 9 bases. The CDR3 has 15 amino acids. Unmatched junction bases numbered 9, after V lost 5 bases and J lost 7 bases. Germline assignment: CDR1 SGHTA and CDR2 FQGNSA. In DNA, the CDR3 is TGTGCCAGCAGCCCGCCTGGACAGGGGAGGAATGAGCAGTTCTTC. Amino acids: CASSPPGQGRNEQFF.

V is TRBV5-1 and J is TRBJ2-5; D might be TRBD2 (5 bases). The V gene lost 1 base and the J gene lost 7 bases, with 11 bases spanning the gap. The CDR3 consists of 13 residues. From germline, CDR1 is SGHRS and CDR2 YFSETQ. CDR3 protein: CASSLTSGVTQYF. DNA of the CDR3: TGCGCCAGCAGCTTGACCAGCGGTGTGACCCAGTACTTC.